These 30 T cell receptor beta chains were sequenced from one sample in a study of identical twins. TCRdb reanalysed the 5' RACE reads using MiXCR and keeps one entry per CDR3 protein. Here the sample spans around 450,000 distinct CDR3 sequences, 13% to 15% being singletons. The sample was also reused in another study, on yellow fever vaccine responses in identical twins.

Sequencing used CD4+ T cells sorted from blood. All receptors come from a woman aged 18-35 years in good health.

This clonotype showed up just a few times. The chain has TRBV6-1 and TRBJ2-3; no clear D gene. Trimming removed 6 bases from V and 2 bases from J, with 12 bases in between. The CDR3 covers 14 residues. CDR1 is MNHNS and CDR2 is SASEGT in the germline V gene. CDR3 sequence (DNA): TGTGCCAGCAGATTTGGACGGTTCACAGATACGCAGTATTTT. As protein: CASRFGRFTDTQYF.

This clonotype was observed a handful of times. The CDR3 sequence: CASSPGQVYNEQFF. The CDR3 DNA is TGTGCCAGCAGCCCGGGACAGGTTTACAATGAGCAGTTCTTC. The chain has TRBV7-2 and TRBJ2-1, with 8 nucleotides matching TRBD1. Looked up from germline, CDR1 is SGHTA and CDR2 is FQGNSA. The V and J ends lost 5 bases and 4 bases, in that order; junction bases with no gene match: 4. The CDR3 is 14 amino acids.

This clonotype has ten or more counts. The chain is built from TRBV29-1 and TRBJ1-2; a weak D match, TRBD1 (6 bases). V was cut by 7 bases and J by 2 bases, with 11 bases left in between. Germline loops: CDR1 SQVTM, CDR2 ANQGSEA. This CDR3 comprises 12 residues. In DNA, the CDR3 is TGCAGCGATGGGGGCCCCAACTATGGCTACACCTTC. Translating gives CSDGGPNYGYTF.

This clonotype was found a few times. The CDR3 spells CAISESEALNSPLHF. In DNA, the CDR3 is TGTGCCATCAGTGAGTCGGAAGCGCTTAATTCACCCCTCCACTTT. This chain connects TRBV10-3 to TRBJ1-6; D is undetermined. The CDR3 is made up of 15 amino acids. V was shortened by 0 bases and J by 6 bases, with 9 bases between the two germline ends. The V gene's germline CDR1 is ENHRY and CDR2 SYGVKD.

This clonotype was found a few times. One junction end does not reproduce the germline sequence, and a read error may be involved. J is TRBJ2-7 and V is TRBV6-2 or TRBV6-3, with D hard to call. This CDR3 contains 15 residues. Germline V gene lookup returns CDR1 MNHEY and CDR2 SVGEGT. The CDR3 sequence is CASSDSSRIPYEQYF. CDR3 coding DNA: TGTGCCAGCAGTGACTCCTCACGAATTCCCTACGAGCAGTACTTC.

This sequence joins TRBV5-1 and TRBJ1-1; 9 bases agree with TRBD1. Germline V gives CDR1 SGHRS, CDR2 YFSETQ. J was trimmed by 6 bases and V by 1 base; bases with no gene match: 4. This CDR3 contains 14 residues. CDR3 amino acids: CASSLKGQGSEAFF. DNA of the CDR3: TGCGCCAGCAGCTTGAAGGGACAGGGATCTGAAGCTTTCTTT.

This clonotype was counted ten times or more. The V gene is TRBV12-3 or TRBV12-4, the J gene TRBJ2-7; 8 bases fit TRBD1. V lost 2 bases to trimming and J lost 7 bases; unmatched junction nucleotides: 10. This CDR3 has 15 amino acids. This chain's CDR3 is CASSLFRDRQGEQYF. The CDR3 bases are TGTGCCAGCAGTTTATTCAGGGACAGGCAGGGTGAGCAGTACTTC.

This chain uses TRBV20-1 with TRBJ2-7; 8 nucleotides match TRBD1. The V gene's germline CDR1 is DFQATT and CDR2 SNEGSKA (reference sequence). This CDR3 has 14 residues. Germline trimming cut 2 bases from V and 0 bases from J; bases unmatched to any gene: 3. In nucleotides, the CDR3 is TGCAGTGCTAGACCGGACAGGGACTCCTACGAGCAGTACTTC. Protein product: CSARPDRDSYEQYF.

This rearrangement joins TRBV20-1 to TRBJ2-1, with D perhaps TRBD1 (6 bases). The CDR3 extends over 14 amino acids. Germline lookup yields CDR1 DFQATT and CDR2 SNEGSKA (reference sequence). V gave up 3 bases and J gave up 4 bases, with 13 bases separating them. The CDR3 is CSASITGRYNEQFF. CDR3 coding DNA: TGCAGTGCTAGTATAACAGGGCGGTACAATGAGCAGTTCTTC.

The rearrangement uses TRBV20-1 and TRBJ2-3; D remains ambiguous. The V gene's germline CDR1 is DFQATT and CDR2 SNEGSKA (reference sequence). The CDR3 is 11 residues long. With 4 bases removed from V and 2 bases from J, the gap between germline ends came to 4 bases. The CDR3: CSATITDTQYF. The CDR3 DNA reads TGCAGTGCTACTATCACAGATACGCAGTATTTT.

The genes are TRBV5-1 and TRBJ2-1; TRBD1 matches 7 bases. The CDR3 is 15 residues long. CDR1 is SGHRS and CDR2 is YFSETQ in the germline V gene. After removal of 3 bases from V and 7 bases from J, the junction contained 10 bases not matched to a gene. The chain's CDR3 is CASSSTGNLGNEQFF. The DNA for the CDR3 is TGCGCCAGCAGCTCGACAGGGAATCTGGGTAATGAGCAGTTCTTC.

This chain uses TRBV10-3 with TRBJ2-7; D might be TRBD1 or TRBD2, each matching 5 bases. V dropped 0 bases and J dropped 2 bases, with 11 bases sitting between them. The CDR3 length is 15 residues. From germline, CDR1 is ENHRY and CDR2 SYGVKD. The CDR3 coding sequence is TGTGCCATCAGTGAGTCGATGGGGGACGCCTACGAGCAGTACTTC. It is translated as CAISESMGDAYEQYF.

This clonotype has just a few counts. This chain uses TRBV5-1 with TRBJ2-1; 14 bases are shared with TRBD2. The CDR3 totals 18 residues. In germline, CDR1 is SGHRS, CDR2 YFSETQ. Losses at the gene ends were 4 bases for V and 4 bases for J; bases not matched to a gene: 10. The CDR3 here is CASSPRTSGGSGYNEQFF. The CDR3 nucleotides read TGCGCCAGCAGCCCGAGGACTAGCGGGGGGTCCGGTTACAATGAGCAGTTCTTC. The full variable domain, with the rest looked up from reference TRBV5-1 and TRBJ2-1, is KAGVTQTPRYLIKTRGQQVTLSCSPISGHRSVSWYQQTPGQGLQFLFEYFSETQRNKGNFPGRFSGRQFSNSRSEMNVSTLELGDSALYLCASSPRTSGGSGYNEQFFGPGTRLTVL.

This clonotype was seen more than once but under ten times. The chain joins TRBV7-2 to TRBJ2-7, with a weak D call TRBD2 (5 bases). Trimming pared 5 bases from V and 4 bases from J, leaving 18 bases between. Germline CDR1 SGHTA, CDR2 FQGNSA. CDR3 length equals 15 residues. CDR3 DNA: TGTGCCAGCAGCGTAGGCCCCGGACTCCTTTACGAGCAGTACTTC. This sequence encodes CASSVGPGLLYEQYF.

CDR3 region: CASSPQGTNTGELFF. CDR3 bases: TGCGCCAGCAGCCCCCAGGGCACGAACACCGGGGAGCTGTTTTTT. V usage is TRBV5-1 and J usage is TRBJ2-2, with a weak D call TRBD1 (5 bases). Germline assignment: CDR1 SGHRS and CDR2 YFSETQ. The CDR3 is 15 residues long. Trimming shortened V by 4 bases and J by 0 bases, and 10 bases separated the two germline ends. Filled out from reference TRBV5-1 and TRBJ2-2, the complete variable domain reads KAGVTQTPRYLIKTRGQQVTLSCSPISGHRSVSWYQQTPGQGLQFLFEYFSETQRNKGNFPGRFSGRQFSNSRSEMNVSTLELGDSALYLCASSPQGTNTGELFFGEGSRLTVL.

This clonotype was seen more than once but under ten times. The chain employs TRBV18 and TRBJ2-7, with TRBD2 identical over 14 bases. The CDR3 covers 15 residues. Germline CDR1 is KGHSH and CDR2 is LQKENI. V was clipped by 4 bases and J by 5 bases; unmatched bases: 4. The CDR3 DNA reads as TGTGCCAGCTCACGAACGGGACTAGCGGGAGACGAGCAGTACTTC. The encoded protein is CASSRTGLAGDEQYF.

The chain recombines TRBV11-2 with TRBJ2-1; 8 nucleotides agree with TRBD2. The ends lost 4 bases at V and 6 bases at J; junction bases unmatched: 8. The germline gives CDR1 SGHAT, CDR2 FQNNGV. CDR3 length equals 15 residues. CDR3 loop: CASSSAGGPPNEQFF. The CDR3, as DNA: TGTGCCAGCAGCTCCGCGGGGGGACCCCCCAATGAGCAGTTCTTC.

There are a few counts of this clonotype. The J gene is TRBJ1-1, the V gene TRBV5-1, with TRBD1 matching 8 bases. The CDR3 spans 17 residues. The junction had 9 bases not matched to a gene; V was cut back by 2 bases and J by 0 bases. Looked up from germline, CDR1 is SGHRS and CDR2 is YFSETQ. The DNA for the CDR3 is TGCGCCAGCAGCTTTCGGACAGGGAGCGTCTTGAACACTGAAGCTTTCTTT. It encodes CASSFRTGSVLNTEAFF.

CDR3 nucleotide sequence: TGTGCCAGCAGTAAGGGACAGTCCACCGGGGAGCTGTTTTTT. Amino acids: CASSKGQSTGELFF. The chain employs TRBV6-1 and TRBJ2-2; 7 nucleotides align to TRBD1. V trimming: 5 bases; J trimming: 4 bases; junction bases outside the gene matches: 4. From germline, CDR1 is MNHNS and CDR2 SASEGT. The CDR3 loop spans 14 amino acids.

The rearrangement uses TRBV5-1 and TRBJ2-7; 8 nucleotides match TRBD1. CDR1 and CDR2 from the germline V gene are SGHRS and YFSETQ. The CDR3 is 14 residues long. The ends lost 5 bases at V and 4 bases at J; junction bases unmatched: 8. DNA of the CDR3: TGCGCCAGCAGACAAGACAGGGGTCGGTACGAGCAGTACTTC. Its translation is CASRQDRGRYEQYF.

The chain carries TRBV12-5 and TRBJ2-3; no definite D call. The CDR3 loop spans 17 amino acids. CDR1 LGHNT and CDR2 FRNRAP come from the germline V gene. The V gene lost 1 base and the J gene lost 4 bases, with 18 bases spanning the gap. The CDR3 sequence: CASGLAQGRLVPDTQYF. In DNA form, the CDR3 reads TGTGCTAGTGGTTTGGCACAAGGCCGGTTGGTCCCAGATACGCAGTATTTT.

V gene TRBV20-1 combines with J gene TRBJ2-2; D not resolved. Looked up from germline, CDR1 is DFQATT and CDR2 is SNEGSKA (reference sequence). The CDR3 covers 16 residues. The germline V and J ends were trimmed by 0 bases and 7 bases, with 18 bases remaining between them. The CDR3 DNA follows: TGCAGTGCTAGAGATCTATCCCAGGTTGTTGGCGGGGAGCTGTTTTTT. Translation gives CSARDLSQVVGGELFF.

In this sample, this clonotype turned up many times. The chain uses TRBV5-1 and TRBJ2-3; D not resolved. V was pared by 2 bases and J by 8 bases, with 15 bases between. Germline assignment: CDR1 SGHRS and CDR2 YFSETQ. This CDR3 contains 14 residues. The CDR3 DNA reads TGCGCCAGCAGCTTAGCAGGTCCTCCCGGTACGCAGTATTTT. Translation: CASSLAGPPGTQYF.

CDR3: CASTPRGGKADTQYF. As DNA, the CDR3 is TGTGCCAGCACTCCACGGGGGGGCAAGGCAGATACGCAGTATTTT. The chain has TRBV2 and TRBJ2-3; 8 positions match TRBD2. This CDR3 has 15 amino acids. The trim removed 7 bases at V and 4 bases at J, leaving 10 bases unmatched. CDR1 is SNHLY, CDR2 FYNNEI, per germline.

This clonotype was seen repeatedly, ten times or more. The chain joins TRBV25-1 to TRBJ2-7; D remains ambiguous. Germline CDR1 is MGHDK and CDR2 is SYGVNS. V was cut by 4 bases and J by 4 bases, with 5 bases left in between. The CDR3 sequence is 11 residues long. The CDR3 DNA reads TGTGCCAGCAGTGCGGGTTACGAGCAGTACTTC. Translated: CASSAGYEQYF.

For this clonotype: The junction differs from germline at one of its ends, possibly a read error. This chain uses TRBV20-1 with TRBJ2-1; 7 bases agree with TRBD1. CDR1 DFQATT and CDR2 SNEGSKA come from the germline V gene (reference sequence). The CDR3 has 14 residues. The CDR3 protein is CSARDPDRDNEQFF. The DNA for the CDR3 is TGCAGTGCTAGAGACCCCGACAGGGACAACGAGCAGTTCTTC.

The rearrangement joins TRBV7-2 to TRBJ2-3, with D unresolved. This CDR3 comprises 15 residues. CDR1 and CDR2 (germline): SGHTA, FQGNSA. V was cut by 6 bases and J by 4 bases, with 17 bases left in between. This CDR3 is CASRRARAVPDTQYF. Here the CDR3 DNA reads TGTGCCAGCAGACGGGCTCGGGCTGTTCCAGATACGCAGTATTTT.

In this sample, this clonotype turned up many times. The chain links TRBV29-1 to TRBJ2-7, with a possible D match to TRBD1 (5 bases). Trimming shortened V by 4 bases and J by 4 bases, and 11 bases separated the two germline ends. The CDR3 sequence is 12 residues long. Germline V gene lookup returns CDR1 SQVTM and CDR2 ANQGSEA. The CDR3 DNA reads TGCAGCGTTGCAGGCAGGGCGTACGAGCAGTACTTC. This encodes CSVAGRAYEQYF.

The chain uses TRBV20-1 and TRBJ2-3; the match to TRBD2 covers 8 bases. V trimming: 4 bases; J trimming: 0 bases; junction bases outside the gene matches: 9. The CDR3 has 16 amino acids. Germline CDR1 and CDR2: DFQATT and SNEGSKA (reference sequence). For the CDR3, the DNA is TGCAGTGCTAAAACCGCTACGGGAGGGAGCACAGATACGCAGTATTTT. Its protein is CSAKTATGGSTDTQYF.

There are a few counts of this clonotype. The genes are TRBV3-1 and TRBJ2-7; a possible D gene is TRBD1 (6 bases). CDR1 and CDR2 from the germline V gene are LGHDT and YNNKEL (reference sequence). Trimming shortened V by 3 bases and J by 3 bases, and 12 bases separated the two germline ends. This CDR3 region has 14 residues. The CDR3 coding sequence is TGTGCCAGCAGCCATAGGGGACAAAGCTACGAGCAGTACTTC. Protein sequence: CASSHRGQSYEQYF.